This TCR beta chain was sequenced for a study of blood T cell repertoires in COVID-19. Profiling relied on immunoSEQ multiplex PCR, and the TCRdb table lists in-frame clones only, not all of them. The sample holds about 43,000 clones, 87% seen once. Trimming cost V 6 bases and J 0 bases, with 12 bases left between them. The CDR3 sequence is 15 residues long. Germline-derived CDR1 and CDR2 are LNHDA and SQIVND (reference sequence). The receptor was isolated from a man in his 60s with active COVID-19. The chain couples TRBV19 to TRBJ1-5, with no clear D. The sequenced sample consisted of peripheral blood. CDR3 DNA sequence: TGTGCCAGTAGGAACAGTGACTATAGCAATCAGCCCCAGCATTTT. Its protein product is CASRNSDYSNQPQHF.